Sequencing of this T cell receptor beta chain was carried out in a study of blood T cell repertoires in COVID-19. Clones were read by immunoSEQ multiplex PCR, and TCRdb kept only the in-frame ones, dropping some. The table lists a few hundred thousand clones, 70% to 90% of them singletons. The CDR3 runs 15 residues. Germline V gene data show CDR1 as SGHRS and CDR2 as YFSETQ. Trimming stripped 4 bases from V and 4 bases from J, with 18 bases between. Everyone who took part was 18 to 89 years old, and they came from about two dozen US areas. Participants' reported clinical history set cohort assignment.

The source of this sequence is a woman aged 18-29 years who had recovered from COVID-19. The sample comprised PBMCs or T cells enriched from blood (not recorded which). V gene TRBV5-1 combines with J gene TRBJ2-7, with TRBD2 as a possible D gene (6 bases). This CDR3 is CASSQVREWGYEQYF. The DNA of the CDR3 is TGCGCCAGCAGCCAGGTCCGGGAGTGGGGTTACGAGCAGTACTTC.